The source of this TCR beta chain is a study of cytotoxic CD8 clonotypes in ibrutinib-treated CLL (dated by TCRdb to the early 2020s). Broadly, across the study: The cohort had 11 relapsed/refractory and approximately 15 treatment-naive patients; fewer than 18 were IGHV unmutated. Of the roughly 86 people in the trial, 25 to 30 had longitudinal samples available. An average of about 250,000 productive templates and about 100,000 productive rearrangements was obtained per sample. The response samples were drawn at a median of around eleven months into treatment, with a range of roughly 6 to 40 months. Responses were partial in some 24 patients and complete in 2; after median 68 months follow-up, about 14 stayed in remission and 12 progressed. Every remission and progressive disease sample was obtained while ibrutinib was still being received by the patients. Cryopreserved peripheral blood mononuclear cells were obtained before treatment, at response, and at either sustained remission or disease progression. Broader findings and caveats from the paper: Clonality rose at ibrutinib response, remained stable during sustained remission, and dropped back toward baseline at progression. Public clonotypes were found to be uncommon and were observed to contract or remain stable during treatment; the increase in clonality was shown to reflect expansion of private clonotypes at ibrutinib response. Baseline clonality was found to be higher than that of age-matched healthy donors and was strongly correlated with circulating CD8+ T-cell counts. Lymph node repertoires were not examined, and the timing of sampling was not matched between patients in sustained remission and those whose disease progressed.

The sample's time point label is to be understood as: 12 months on ibrutinib. For TCR beta library preparation, about 2.1 micrograms of genomic DNA were extracted from the cryopreserved PBMCs. Longitudinal blood samples from CLL patients on ibrutinib monotherapy underwent high-throughput TCR beta sequencing. The patients took part in an open-label, single-center phase 2 trial of ibrutinib monotherapy. From a lookup of the germline V gene, CDR1 and CDR2 are MRHNA and SNTAGT. Trimming removed 2 bases from V and 4 bases from J, leaving 16 bases between the germline ends. The CDR3 contains 16 residues, cysteine and phenylalanine counted. Just the 48-base CDR3 DNA is kept, in frame starting at base 1. On a MiSeq, deep resolution sequencing aimed for a depth between 1 in 1 million and 1 in 200,000 T cells, with each clonotype covered 10x on average. The immunoSEQ hsTCRB Kit was used to generate the TCR beta libraries. The authors' analysis ran thus. Data were analyzed with ImmunoSEQ Data Assistant and ImmunoSEQ Analyzer, with V, D and J genes assigned per IMGT definitions. Clonality, which ranges from 0 to 1, was calculated by subtracting the normalized Shannon entropy of productive rearrangement frequencies from one. Public clonotype analysis was restricted to overrepresented clonotypes comprising at least 0.05% of each patient's repertoire. Some 14 age-matched healthy donor repertoires from immuneACCESS served as clonality controls. TCRdb took this table from immuneACCESS and kept in-frame rearrangements with V and J called. Such tables lack part of the clones; where checked against another copy, unresolved V genes explain under half of the gap, and the rest is unexplained. That table supplies the V and J calls and clone size; D and trimming were determined from the DNA. The sample yields 24,000 or so clones; roughly 74% were counted once. Under 50% of the sample is taken by the ten largest.

A remark on this clone: It has no known antigen specificity. Base qualities are not provided; no much larger clone lies one nucleotide away.

The source was PBMCs, collected after 12 months of ibrutinib treatment. This chain is built from TRBV6-4 and TRBJ2-3; the D gene cannot be named for sure. This TCR was sampled from a human donor with chronic lymphocytic leukemia. CDR3 protein: CASSDPGDLVADTQYF. At the DNA level, the sequence is TGTGCCAGCAGTGACCCCGGAGACCTGGTAGCAGATACGCAGTATTTT.